This TCR beta chain derives from a study of cytomegalovirus exposure and HLA in healthy donors. Study observations and caveats: Earlier analysis looked at TCR beta V segments, and most were productive about 90% or about 30% of the time. Cytomegalovirus association was listed for 164 TCR beta chains. Presence/absence analyses assumed roughly uniform sequencing depth across donors, which may not hold.

The PCR used 60 Vbeta and 13 Jbeta primers. Data came from immunoSEQ multiplex PCR; TCRdb stores just in-frame clones and leaves some out. This sample has tens of thousands of clones, with about 50% found just once. Per germline, CDR1 SGHTA and CDR2 FQGNSA. The CDR3 runs 13 residues. V was clipped by 4 bases and J by 12 bases, with 16 bases between them. In its sample, this clone was seen a few times. Its target is not known. This sequence joins TRBV7-2 and TRBJ2-1, with D possibly matching TRBD1 (5 bases). The sample comprised PBMCs. The origin of this receptor is a human donor in good health. The CDR3 coding sequence is TGTGCCAGCAGCTCGCCTCAGGGATCGGGGCAGTTCTTC. It encodes CASSSPQGSGQFF.